These 8 T cell receptor beta chains share one sample of origin, sequenced in a study of vaccination and CD4 T cells after COVID-19. Treatment of the sample: 10-day PBMC culture with coronavirus spike peptide pools or control peptides (ViraFEST assay). These TCRs are of unknown antigen specificity. Researchers used the Oncomine TCR Beta short-read assay to sequence DNA from cultured CD4+ T cells. TCRdb analysed the PCR reads with MiXCR anew, one entry per CDR3 protein. The sample lists around 13,000 distinct CDR3 sequences, approximately 60% occurring once. The sequenced material came from CD4+ T cells from blood, cultured in vitro. The receptors were gathered from a human donor who had recovered from COVID-19.

The genes are TRBV6-2 or TRBV6-3 and TRBJ1-5; D may be TRBD1 (6 bases). Germline-derived CDR1 and CDR2 are MNHEY and SVGEGT. CDR3 size: 15 residues. V gave up 5 bases and J gave up 7 bases, with 18 bases separating them. The CDR3 reads CASSTPSGGRQPQHF. Written as DNA, the CDR3 is TGTGCCAGCAGTACCCCCTCCGGGGGGCGACAGCCCCAGCATTTT.

This chain links TRBV30 with TRBJ1-1; 9 nucleotides align to TRBD1. Germline CDR1 GTSNPN, CDR2 SVGIG (reference sequence). After removal of 3 bases from V and 3 bases from J, the junction contained 2 bases not matched to a gene. The CDR3 covers 13 residues. CDR3 DNA: TGTGCCTGGAGACGGACAGGGGACACTGAAGCTTTCTTT. This sequence encodes CAWRRTGDTEAFF.

This clonotype appeared a few times. This rearrangement joins TRBV7-2 to TRBJ2-2; D is unclear. V gave up 1 base and J gave up 8 bases, with 14 bases separating them. Germline V gene lookup returns CDR1 SGHTA and CDR2 FQGNSA. The CDR3 loop spans 15 amino acids. CDR3 coding DNA: TGTGCCAGCAGCTTAGACGACCTCGGGTCAGGGGAGCTGTTTTTT. Translated: CASSLDDLGSGELFF.

The chain couples TRBV4-2 to TRBJ1-1; perhaps TRBD1 as D (5 bases). This CDR3 comprises 14 residues. Looked up from germline, CDR1 is LGHNA and CDR2 is YNFKEQ. Trimming stripped 5 bases from V and 3 bases from J, with 13 bases between. The CDR3 sequence is CASSTLLRDTEAFF. The CDR3 nucleotides are TGTGCCAGCAGCACACTCCTCAGGGACACTGAAGCTTTCTTT.

The chain uses TRBV2 and TRBJ2-1, with TRBD2 matching 8 bases. V was pared by 3 bases and J by 4 bases, with 2 bases of the junction left unmatched. This CDR3 has 14 amino acids. Germline loops: CDR1 SNHLY, CDR2 FYNNEI. CDR3 nucleotide sequence: TGTGCCAGCAGTGAGGCTAGCGGGTACAATGAGCAGTTCTTC. It specifies CASSEASGYNEQFF.

The chain uses TRBV7-3 and TRBJ2-1; 7 bases line up with TRBD2. Looked up from germline, CDR1 is SGHTA and CDR2 is FQGTGA. This CDR3 has 17 residues. Trimming removed 2 bases from V and 3 bases from J; junction bases left unmatched: 10. CDR3 protein: CASSLVSGSSGYNEQFF. For the CDR3, the DNA is TGTGCCAGCAGCTTAGTGTCTGGCTCTAGCGGCTACAATGAGCAGTTCTTC.

The J gene is TRBJ1-5, the V gene TRBV6-2 or TRBV6-3; no definite D call. V lost 4 bases to trimming and J lost 3 bases, with 13 bases between them. CDR1 is MNHEY, CDR2 SVGEGT, per germline. This CDR3 spans 15 amino acids. CDR3 loop: CASSFNSLLNQPQHF. CDR3 DNA sequence: TGTGCCAGCAGTTTTAACAGCCTCCTCAATCAGCCCCAGCATTTT.

CDR3 DNA sequence: TGTGCCAGCAGAGTGGGGGGGCCCCCCTCTGGGGCCAACGTCCTGACTTTC. Its translation: CASRVGGPPSGANVLTF. This chain joins TRBV6-1 and TRBJ2-6; a possible D gene is TRBD2 (7 bases). The CDR3 spans 17 residues. Germline lookup yields CDR1 MNHNS and CDR2 SASEGT. The germline V and J ends were trimmed by 6 bases and 0 bases, with 15 bases remaining between them.